This T cell receptor beta chain derives from a study of T cells in Graves' hyperthyroidism and ophthalmopathy. TCR beta CDR3 regions were amplified from RNA. TCR CDR3 regions were first amplified by RT-PCR with HTBI primers. TCRdb reanalysed the multiplex PCR reads using MiXCR and keeps one entry per CDR3 protein. Counted here are 550,000 to 800,000 distinct CDR3 sequences, about 16% occurring once; the ten biggest clones make up under 10%. With 3 bases clipped from V and 3 bases from J, the junction kept 6 bases outside the gene matches. The CDR3 is 15 residues long. The germline CDR1 and CDR2 sequences are SGDLS and YYNGEE. This clonotype has more than one count but fewer than ten. Its cognate antigen is unknown. Points from the study as a whole: Most clonotypes expanded in thyroid above 0.001 were likewise present in blood.

The receptor's source is a man between 18 and 29 years old with Graves' hyperthyroidism. The sample consisted of blood. The chain recombines TRBV9 with TRBJ1-5; TRBD1 matches 7 bases. CDR3: CASSATGADNQPQHF. The DNA of the CDR3 is TGTGCCAGCAGCGCAACAGGGGCGGACAATCAGCCCCAGCATTTT. Complete variable domain (other parts from reference TRBV9 and TRBJ1-5): DSGVTQTPKHLITATGQRVTLRCSPRSGDLSVYWYQQSLDQGLQFLIQYYNGEERAKGNILERFSAQQFPDLHSELNLSSLELGDSALYFCASSATGADNQPQHFGDGTRLSIL.